The source of this TCR beta chain is a study of blood T cells in healthy people across ages. A note on this clonotype: A junction end diverges from the germline sequence, so it may reflect a read error.

The second PCR ran roughly 7 to 12 cycles with a sample-barcoded 5' primer and J-beta primers. TCRdb independently ran MiXCR on the 5' RACE reads; one entry per CDR3 protein. The sample shows 1 million or so distinct CDR3 sequences, about 23% of them seen only once. Germline V lookup: CDR1 MNHEY, CDR2 SMNVEV (reference sequence). CDR3 size: 13 residues. The same sample was also used in a study of T cells of mothers and their children. That report adds: The study sampled a few healthy Caucasian mothers and their six children.

The specimen was blood. The gene calls are TRBV27 and TRBJ1-4; 7 nucleotides align to TRBD1. The sequence derives from a girl aged 2 to 9 in good health. CDR3 region: CASKTGEGEELFF. Here the CDR3 DNA reads TGTGCCAGCAAAACAGGGGAGGGTGAAGAACTGTTTTTT.